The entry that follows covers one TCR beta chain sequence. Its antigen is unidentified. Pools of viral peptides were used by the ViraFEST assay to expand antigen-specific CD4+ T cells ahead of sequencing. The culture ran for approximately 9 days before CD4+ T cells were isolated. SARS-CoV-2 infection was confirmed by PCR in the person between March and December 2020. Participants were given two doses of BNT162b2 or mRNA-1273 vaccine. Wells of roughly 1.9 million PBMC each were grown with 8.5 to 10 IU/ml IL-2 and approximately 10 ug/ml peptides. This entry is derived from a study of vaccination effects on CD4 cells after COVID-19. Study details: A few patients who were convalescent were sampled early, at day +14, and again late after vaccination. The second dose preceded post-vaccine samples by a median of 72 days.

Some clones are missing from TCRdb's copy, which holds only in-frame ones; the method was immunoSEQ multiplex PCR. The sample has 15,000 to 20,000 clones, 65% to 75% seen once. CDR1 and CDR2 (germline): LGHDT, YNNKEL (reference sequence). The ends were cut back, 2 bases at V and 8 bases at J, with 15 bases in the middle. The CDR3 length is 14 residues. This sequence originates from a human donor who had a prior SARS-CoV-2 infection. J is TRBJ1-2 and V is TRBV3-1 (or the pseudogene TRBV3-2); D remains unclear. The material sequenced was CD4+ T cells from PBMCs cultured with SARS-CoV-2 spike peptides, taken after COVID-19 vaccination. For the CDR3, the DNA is TGTGCCAGCAGCCAATCCCTGATTGAAAAAGGCTACACCTTC. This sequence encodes CASSQSLIEKGYTF.